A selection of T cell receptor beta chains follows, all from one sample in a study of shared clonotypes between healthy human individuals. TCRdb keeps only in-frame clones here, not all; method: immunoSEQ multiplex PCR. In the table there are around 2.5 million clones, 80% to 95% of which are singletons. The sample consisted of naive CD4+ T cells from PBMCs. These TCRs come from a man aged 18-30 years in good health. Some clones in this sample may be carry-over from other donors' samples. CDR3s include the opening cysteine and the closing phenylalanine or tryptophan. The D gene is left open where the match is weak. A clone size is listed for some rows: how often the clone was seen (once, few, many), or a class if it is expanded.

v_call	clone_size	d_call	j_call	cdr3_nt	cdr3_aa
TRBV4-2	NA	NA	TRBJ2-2	TGTGCCAGCAGCCAAGATTGGCTGCCAAGCCGGACCGGGGAGCTGTTTTTT	CASSQDWLPSRTGELFF
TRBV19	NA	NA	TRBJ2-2	TGTGCCAGTAGTATAGCACGACTGAACACCGGGGAGCTGTTTTTT	CASSIARLNTGELFF
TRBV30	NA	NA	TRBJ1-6	TGTGCCTGGAGTTTACTTTTGCAGGGTGGTTCACCCCTCCACTTT	CAWSLLLQGGSPLHF
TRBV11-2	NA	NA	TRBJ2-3	TGTGCCAGCAGCCATAGCACAGATACGCAGTATTTT	CASSHSTDTQYF
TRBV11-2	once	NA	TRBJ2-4	TGTGCCAGCAGCTACGAACTAGCCAAAAACATTCAGTACTTC	CASSYELAKNIQYF
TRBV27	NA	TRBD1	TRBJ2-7	TGTGCCAGCAGGCACAGGTCAGGGGGCTCGTACGAGCAGTACTTC	CASRHRSGGSYEQYF
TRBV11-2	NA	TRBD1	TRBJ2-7	TGTGCCAGCAGCACAGGACAGGGGATCAGCTCCTACGAGCAGTACTTC	CASSTGQGISSYEQYF
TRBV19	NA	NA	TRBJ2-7	TGTGCCAGTAGTGAAATACCCCCGACGAAGACAAACTACGAGCAGTACTTC	CASSEIPPTKTNYEQYF
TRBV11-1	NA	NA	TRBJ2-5	TGTGCCAGCAGCTCCCGGACACGATCGGAGACCCAGTACTTC	CASSSRTRSETQYF
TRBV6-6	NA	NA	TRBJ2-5	TGTGCCAGCGGGACACGTGAGACCCAGTACTTC	CASGTRETQYF
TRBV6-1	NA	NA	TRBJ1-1	TGTGCCAGCAGCTCAAGGGGGTCGAAGCTGGTCTTT	CASSSRGSKLVF
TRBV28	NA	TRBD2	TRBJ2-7	TGTGCCAGCAGTTTTGGGGGAGCGGGAGGGCAAGGCTACGAGCAGTACTTC	CASSFGGAGGQGYEQYF
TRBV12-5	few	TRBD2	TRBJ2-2	TGTGCTAGTGGTTGGACCCTAGCGGGAGGGAACACCGGGGAGCTGTTTTTT	CASGWTLAGGNTGELFF
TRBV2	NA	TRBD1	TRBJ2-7	TGTGCCAGCCGGGTACTCGGACAGGTAAACTACGAGCAGTACTTC	CASRVLGQVNYEQYF
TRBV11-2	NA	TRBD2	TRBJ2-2	TGTGCCAGCAGCCCTATAGCGGGAGCTCCCGGGGAGCTGTTTTTT	CASSPIAGAPGELFF
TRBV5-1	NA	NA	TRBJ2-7	TGCGCCAGCGCCCTGGGGGCAGCAGCCTACGAGCAGTACTTC	CASALGAAAYEQYF
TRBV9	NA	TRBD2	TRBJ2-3	TGTGCCAGCAGCGTAGGGGGAGGGATTAGCGATACGCAGTATTTT	CASSVGGGISDTQYF
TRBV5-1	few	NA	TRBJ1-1	TGCGCCAGCAGGCCAGGGATGAACACTGAAGCTTTCTTT	CASRPGMNTEAFF
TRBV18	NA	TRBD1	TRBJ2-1	TGTGCCAGCTCACCATTTACTCTCGGGGACAGCTACAATGAGCAGTTCTTC	CASSPFTLGDSYNEQFF
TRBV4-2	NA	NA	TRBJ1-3	TGTGCCAGCAGCCAAGATCCCGAGTTTACTGGAAACACCATATATTTT	CASSQDPEFTGNTIYF
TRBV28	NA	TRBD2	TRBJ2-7	TGTGCCAGCAGTTTCGCTAGCGGGTCCTACGAGCAGTACTTC	CASSFASGSYEQYF
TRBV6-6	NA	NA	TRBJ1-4	TGTGCCAGCAGCACGGGGGAGGGGGTCGGTGAAAAACTGTTTTTT	CASSTGEGVGEKLFF
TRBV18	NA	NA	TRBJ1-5	TGTGCCAGCTCGACCACAGGGCGGCCCCAGCATTTT	CASSTTGRPQHF
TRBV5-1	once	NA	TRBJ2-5	TGCGCCAGCAGCTTCCTTCAGGTAGAGGAGACCCAGTACTTC	CASSFLQVEETQYF
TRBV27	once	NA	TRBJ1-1	NA	CASSPLFFGQGMNTEAFF
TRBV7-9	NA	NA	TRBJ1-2	TGTGCCAGCAGCCTAAGGAATGGCTACACCTTC	CASSLRNGYTF
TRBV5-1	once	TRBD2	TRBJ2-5	TGCGCCAGCAGCGGGGGAGGGTCTGGAGAGACCCAGTACTTC	CASSGGGSGETQYF
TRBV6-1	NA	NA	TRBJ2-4	TGTGCCAGCAGCGCCGGACTACTAGCCAAAAACATTCAGTACTTC	CASSAGLLAKNIQYF
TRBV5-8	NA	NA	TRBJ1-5	TGTGCCAGCAGCTTCCTCGGCGGGTATAGCAATCAGCCCCAGCATTTT	CASSFLGGYSNQPQHF
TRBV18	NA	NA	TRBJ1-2	TGTGCCAGCTCACCAAAGGACAGCCTTAACTATGGCTACACCTTC	CASSPKDSLNYGYTF
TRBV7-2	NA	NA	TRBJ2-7	TGTGCCAGCAGCCGGGGGCGGTTAGCCTACGAGCAGTACTTC	CASSRGRLAYEQYF
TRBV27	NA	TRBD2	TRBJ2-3	TGTGCCAGCAGTTTCCCCGGGACTAGCGGCACAGATACGCAGTATTTT	CASSFPGTSGTDTQYF
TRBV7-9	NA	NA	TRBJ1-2	TGTGCCAGCAGCCCTAGCCTCGCTGTAGGCTACACCTTC	CASSPSLAVGYTF
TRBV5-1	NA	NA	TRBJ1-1	TGCGCCAGCAGCTTGCGGGGAAGTGGCACTGAAGCTTTCTTT	CASSLRGSGTEAFF
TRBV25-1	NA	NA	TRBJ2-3	TGTGCCAGCAGTGAACCCCCTCCGACTAATACGCAGTATTTT	CASSEPPPTNTQYF
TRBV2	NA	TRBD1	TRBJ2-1	TGTGCCAGCAGTCTCCGCGTCCTCGGACAGGGGGACCATGAGCAGTTCTTC	CASSLRVLGQGDHEQFF
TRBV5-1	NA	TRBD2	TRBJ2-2	TGCGCCAGCAGCTTTATAGCGGGATACGCCGGGGAGCTGTTTTTT	CASSFIAGYAGELFF
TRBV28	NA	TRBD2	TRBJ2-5	TGTGCCAGCAGTCGAACCGGGGCGGGAGGACAAGAGACCCAGTACTTC	CASSRTGAGGQETQYF
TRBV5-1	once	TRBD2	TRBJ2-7	TGCGCCAGCAGCTTGCGACTAGCGACCCAAATCAGGTCCTACGAGCAGTACTTC	CASSLRLATQIRSYEQYF
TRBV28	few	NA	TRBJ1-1	TGTGCCAGCAGTTTAGCCGGGTTCGACACTGAAGCTTTCTTT	CASSLAGFDTEAFF
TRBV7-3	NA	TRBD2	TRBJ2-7	TGTGCCAGCAGCCCGGTGGTGGGGGAAGCGGGAGAGAGCTCCTACGAGCAGTACTTC	CASSPVVGEAGESSYEQYF
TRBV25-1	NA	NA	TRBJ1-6	TGTGCCAGCAGTGAACAGAGCTCCTATAATTCACCCCTCCACTTT	CASSEQSSYNSPLHF
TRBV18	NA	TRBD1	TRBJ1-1	TGTGCCAGCTCACCCAAGACAGGGGGCGCAGGAGGGAGCACTGAAGCTTTCTTT	CASSPKTGGAGGSTEAFF
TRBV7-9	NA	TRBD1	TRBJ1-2	TGTGCCAGCAGCTCATCCGGGACAGGGGGTGCGTATGGCTACACCTTC	CASSSSGTGGAYGYTF
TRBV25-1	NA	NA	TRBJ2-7	TGTGCCAGCAGTGAACCTGGAGTCCGCTACGAGCAGTACTTC	CASSEPGVRYEQYF
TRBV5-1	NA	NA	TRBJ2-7	TGCGCCAGCAGCTTGGCCGGAGGGGGGTTGGCCTACGAGCAGTACTTC	CASSLAGGGLAYEQYF
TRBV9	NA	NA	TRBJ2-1	TGTGCCAGCAGCACGAGTATAGAGGACAATGAGCAGTTCTTC	CASSTSIEDNEQFF
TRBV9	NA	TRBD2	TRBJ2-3	TGTGCCAGCAGCTTGGGACTAGCGACAGATACGCAGTATTTT	CASSLGLATDTQYF
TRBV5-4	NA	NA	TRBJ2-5	TGTGCCAGCAGCGGGCAACAGGGCTCCGGAGAGACCCAGTACTTC	CASSGQQGSGETQYF
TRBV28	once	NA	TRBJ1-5	TGTGCCAGCAGCTATTCCTGGGGGGGCGGTCGATTGAGCAATCAGCCCCAGCATTTT	CASSYSWGGGRLSNQPQHF
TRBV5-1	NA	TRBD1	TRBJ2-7	TGCGCCAGCAGCCGAGCCTGGGACAGGGCCCCCTACGAGCAGTACTTC	CASSRAWDRAPYEQYF
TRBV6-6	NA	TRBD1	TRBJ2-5	TGTGCCAGCAGCTCCGGGACAGGAGAGACCCAGTACTTC	CASSSGTGETQYF